The entry below gives a single T cell receptor beta chain sequence along with its context. The data belong to a study of identical twins. A universal primer site came from template switching; cDNA carried unique molecular identifiers. TCRdb processed the 5' RACE reads anew with MiXCR; each CDR3 protein has one entry. The sample has hundreds of thousands of distinct CDR3 sequences, roughly 20% seen once; the top ten hold 13%. The data also belong to a second study, concerning T cells expressing NK-cell markers. That work adds: It was from sorted CD3+CD56+NKG2C+, CD3+CD56+NKG2C- and CD3+CD56-NKG2C+ T cells that TCR beta repertoires came. Restriction of the sorted population to alpha-beta TCR T cells was achieved in several experiments with an anti-gamma-delta TCR antibody.

The clonotype originates from a woman between 18 and 29 years old in good health. The sequenced sample consisted of PBMCs.

The CDR3 region is CASSVATRPDTQYF. CDR3 DNA sequence: TGTGCCAGCAGCGTAGCTACTCGGCCGGATACGCAGTATTTT. This chain joins TRBV9 and TRBJ2-3; D is unresolved. Germline V gene sequence: CDR1 SGDLS, CDR2 YYNGEE. The length of the CDR3 is 14 residues. The V end was cut by 0 bases, the J end by 6 bases, with 11 bases between.